The rows below give T cell receptor beta chains drawn from one sample of a study of human T cells and chemical hapten exposure. TCRdb independently ran MiXCR on the RACE reads; one entry per CDR3 protein. The sample contains under 300,000 distinct CDR3 sequences, roughly 8% of which appear only once. This material consisted of whole blood, taken in connection with sensitization to the hapten diphenylcyclopropenone (DPC). These receptors were collected from a man aged 18 to 29 with alopecia areata. Some clones in this sample may be carry-over from other donors' samples. Each CDR3 is given with its conserved first and last residue. A D gene is named only where the DNA matches it firmly. The listing skips clone size in some rows; elsewhere it reads once, few, many or a size class.

D	length	size	J	V	DNA	CDR3
NA	14	few	TRBJ2-2	TRBV6-1	TGTGCCAGCAGTGAAAGAGGGAACACCGGGGAGCTGTTTTTT	CASSERGNTGELFF
NA	14	NA	TRBJ1-1	TRBV2	TGTGCCAGCAGTGAACTGTCTCGGATCACTGAAGCTTTCTTT	CASSELSRITEAFF
NA	16	few	TRBJ1-1	TRBV6-2/TRBV6-3	TGTGCCAGCAGTTACCTCGAAGGCTCCCCGAACACTGAAGCTTTCTTT	CASSYLEGSPNTEAFF
TRBD1	14	few	TRBJ1-3	TRBV29-1	TGCAGCATCTCGGGACAGGCCTCTGGAAACACCATATATTTT	CSISGQASGNTIYF
NA	16	many	TRBJ2-4	TRBV7-9	TGTGCCAGCAGCTTATGGCAGGGGTTAGCCAAAAACATTCAGTACTTC	CASSLWQGLAKNIQYF
NA	15	many	TRBJ2-4	TRBV6-2/TRBV6-3	TGTGCCAGCAGTTACGGGAAGGGGGCCAAAAACATTCAGTACTTC	CASSYGKGAKNIQYF
NA	12	many	TRBJ2-3	TRBV20-1	TGCAGCACAAACACGGACACAGATACGCAGTATTTT	CSTNTDTDTQYF
NA	15	few	TRBJ1-1	TRBV6-6	TGTGCCAGCAGTTACTCGGGACTCCACTGGGGTGAAGCTTTCTTT	CASSYSGLHWGEAFF
TRBD1	14	many	TRBJ1-2	TRBV9	TGTGCCAGCAGCGTAGAGACAGGGGGCTATGGCTACACCTTC	CASSVETGGYGYTF
TRBD1	12	many	TRBJ2-1	TRBV10-3	TGTGCCATCAACGGACAGGGCCATGAGCAGTTCTTC	CAINGQGHEQFF
NA	14	few	TRBJ2-5	TRBV24-1	TGTGCCACCAGTGAAGGATTCCAGACGGAGACCCAGTACTTC	CATSEGFQTETQYF
TRBD1	16	few	TRBJ2-3	TRBV5-1	TGCGCCAGCAGCTTCTTAACAGGGGAGTACACAGATACGCAGTATTTT	CASSFLTGEYTDTQYF
TRBD1	15	few	TRBJ2-7	TRBV28	TGTGCCAGCAGTTTTGGGGACAGGGGTTTCTCCGAGCAGTACTTC	CASSFGDRGFSEQYF
NA	13	many	TRBJ2-5	TRBV5-1	TGCGCCAGCAGCTGGAACTCCCAAGAGACCCAGTACTTC	CASSWNSQETQYF
NA	16	NA	TRBJ1-1	TRBV9	TGTGCCAGCAGCGTAGTGGCGGGACCGACCAACACTGAAGCTTTCTTT	CASSVVAGPTNTEAFF
NA	15	NA	TRBJ1-2	TRBV7-2	TGTGCCAGCAGCCCCCCATCTTCCGGGGGGCATGGCTACACCTTC	CASSPPSSGGHGYTF
NA	15	few	TRBJ1-6	TRBV20-1	TGCAGTGCGGCGGCCTCAAGCTCCTATAATTCACCCCTCCACTTT	CSAAASSSYNSPLHF
NA	14	many	TRBJ2-4	TRBV12-3/TRBV12-4	TGTGCCAGCAGTTTTAAGGGGGCCAAAAACATTCAGTACTTC	CASSFKGAKNIQYF
NA	15	NA	TRBJ1-5	TRBV25-1	TGTGCCAGCAGTGTCTCCGGGGGGGGCAATCAGCCCCAGCATTTT	CASSVSGGGNQPQHF
NA	15	NA	TRBJ1-4	TRBV4-1	TGCGCCAGCAGCCTCGGAACCCGGGGCGGTGAAAAACTGTTTTTT	CASSLGTRGGEKLFF
NA	16	many	TRBJ2-2	TRBV4-3	TGCGCCAGCAGCCAAGAGTATAGGGCGAGGACCGGGGAGCTGTTTTTT	CASSQEYRARTGELFF
NA	12	NA	TRBJ1-1	TRBV10-3	TGTGCCATCCGGGAGCAGAACACTGAAGCTTTCTTT	CAIREQNTEAFF
NA	13	NA	TRBJ1-6	TRBV18	TGTGCCAGCTCTTCCTTACAGGGTTCACCCCTCCACTTT	CASSSLQGSPLHF